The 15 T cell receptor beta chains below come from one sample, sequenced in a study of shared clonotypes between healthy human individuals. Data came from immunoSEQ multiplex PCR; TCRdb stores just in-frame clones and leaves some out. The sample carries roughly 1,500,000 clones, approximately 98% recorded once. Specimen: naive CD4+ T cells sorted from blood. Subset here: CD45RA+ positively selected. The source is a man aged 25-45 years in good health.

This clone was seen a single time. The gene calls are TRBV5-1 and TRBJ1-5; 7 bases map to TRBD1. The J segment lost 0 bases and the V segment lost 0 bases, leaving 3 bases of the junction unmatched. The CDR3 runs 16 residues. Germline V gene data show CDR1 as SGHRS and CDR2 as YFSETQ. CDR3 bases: TGCGCCAGCAGCTTGGGGGACAGTAATAGCAATCAGCCCCAGCATTTT. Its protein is CASSLGDSNSNQPQHF. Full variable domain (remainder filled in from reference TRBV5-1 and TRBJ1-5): KAGVTQTPRYLIKTRGQQVTLSCSPISGHRSVSWYQQTPGQGLQFLFEYFSETQRNKGNFPGRFSGRQFSNSRSEMNVSTLELGDSALYLCASSLGDSNSNQPQHFGDGTRLSIL.

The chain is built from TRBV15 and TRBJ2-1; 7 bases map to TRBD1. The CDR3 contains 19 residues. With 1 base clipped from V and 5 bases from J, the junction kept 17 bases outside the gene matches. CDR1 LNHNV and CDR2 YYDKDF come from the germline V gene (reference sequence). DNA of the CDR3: TGTGCCACCAGCAGAGTCCCCGCGATTGTCGGACAGGTTGACAATGAGCAGTTCTTC. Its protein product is CATSRVPAIVGQVDNEQFF. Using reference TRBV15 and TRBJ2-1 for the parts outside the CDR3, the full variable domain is DAMVIQNPRYQVTQFGKPVTLSCSQTLNHNVMYWYQQKSSQAPKLLFHYYDKDFNNEADTPDNFQSRRPNTSFCFLDIRSPGLGDTAMYLCATSRVPAIVGQVDNEQFFGPGTRLTVL.

The CDR3 DNA sequence: TGTGCCAGCAGTGTGCCGCGGAGTGATACGCAGTATTTT. As protein: CASSVPRSDTQYF. The rearrangement joins TRBV2 to TRBJ2-3; D uncertain. Between the trimmed V and J ends, which lost 4 bases and 6 bases, there was a span of 11 bases. This CDR3 comprises 13 residues. The germline CDR1 and CDR2 sequences are SNHLY and FYNNEI.

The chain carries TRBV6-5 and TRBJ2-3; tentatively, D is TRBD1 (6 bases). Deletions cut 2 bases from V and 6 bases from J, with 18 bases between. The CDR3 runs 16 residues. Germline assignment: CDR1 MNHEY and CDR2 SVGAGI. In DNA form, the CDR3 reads TGTGCCAGCAGTTACCAACTAGACAGGCTGGCCGATACGCAGTATTTT. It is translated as CASSYQLDRLADTQYF.

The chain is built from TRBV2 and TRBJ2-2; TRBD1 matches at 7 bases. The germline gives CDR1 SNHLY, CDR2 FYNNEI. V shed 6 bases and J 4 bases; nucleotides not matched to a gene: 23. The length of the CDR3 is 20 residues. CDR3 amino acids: CASRIRPMDRSGRRTGELFF. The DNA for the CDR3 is TGTGCCAGCAGGATTCGACCAATGGACAGGTCAGGGCGGCGCACCGGGGAGCTGTTTTTT.

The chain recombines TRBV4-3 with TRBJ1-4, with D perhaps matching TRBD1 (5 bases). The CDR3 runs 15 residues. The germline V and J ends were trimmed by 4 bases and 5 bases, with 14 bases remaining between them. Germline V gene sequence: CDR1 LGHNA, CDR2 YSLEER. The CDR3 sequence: CASSRNQGPNEKLFF. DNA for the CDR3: TGCGCCAGCAGCCGGAACCAGGGTCCCAATGAAAAACTGTTTTTT.

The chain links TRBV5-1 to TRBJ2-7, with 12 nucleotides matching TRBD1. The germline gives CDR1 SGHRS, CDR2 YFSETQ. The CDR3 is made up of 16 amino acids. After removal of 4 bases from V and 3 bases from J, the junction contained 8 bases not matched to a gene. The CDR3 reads CASSPGQGAIIYEQYF. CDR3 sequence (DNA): TGCGCCAGCAGCCCGGGACAGGGGGCGATAATCTACGAGCAGTACTTC.

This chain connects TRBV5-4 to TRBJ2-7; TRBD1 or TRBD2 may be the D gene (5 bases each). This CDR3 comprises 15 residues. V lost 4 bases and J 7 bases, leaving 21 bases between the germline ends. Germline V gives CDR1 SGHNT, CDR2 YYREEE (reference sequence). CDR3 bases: TGTGCCAGCAGCGTCCGGGACCCTCTTTTAGAAGAGCAGTACTTC. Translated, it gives CASSVRDPLLEEQYF.

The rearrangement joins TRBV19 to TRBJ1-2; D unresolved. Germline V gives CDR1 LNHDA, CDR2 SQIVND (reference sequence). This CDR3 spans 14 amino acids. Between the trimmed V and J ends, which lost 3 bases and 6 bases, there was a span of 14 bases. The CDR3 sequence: CASSIPPMKHGYTF. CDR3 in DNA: TGTGCCAGTAGTATCCCCCCGATGAAGCATGGCTACACCTTC.

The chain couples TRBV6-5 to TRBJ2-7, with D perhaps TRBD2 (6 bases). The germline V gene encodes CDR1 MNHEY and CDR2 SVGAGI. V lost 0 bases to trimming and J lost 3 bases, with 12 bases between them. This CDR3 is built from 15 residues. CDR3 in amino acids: CASSYSYGSGYEQYF. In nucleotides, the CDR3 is TGTGCCAGCAGTTACTCCTACGGGAGCGGCTACGAGCAGTACTTC.

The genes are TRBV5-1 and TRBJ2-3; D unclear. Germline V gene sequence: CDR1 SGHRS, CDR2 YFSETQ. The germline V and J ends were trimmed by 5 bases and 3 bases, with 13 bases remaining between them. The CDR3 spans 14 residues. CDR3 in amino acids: CASRSGSATDTQYF. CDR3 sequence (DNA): TGCGCCAGCAGATCCGGTTCAGCTACAGATACGCAGTATTTT.

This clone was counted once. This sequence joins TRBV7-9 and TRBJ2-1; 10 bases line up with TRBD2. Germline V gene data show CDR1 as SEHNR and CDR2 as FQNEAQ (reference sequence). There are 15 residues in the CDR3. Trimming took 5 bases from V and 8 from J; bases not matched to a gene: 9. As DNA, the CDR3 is TGTGCCAGCAGCCTAGATAGCGGGAGGTCGGATGAGCAGTTCTTC. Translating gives CASSLDSGRSDEQFF.

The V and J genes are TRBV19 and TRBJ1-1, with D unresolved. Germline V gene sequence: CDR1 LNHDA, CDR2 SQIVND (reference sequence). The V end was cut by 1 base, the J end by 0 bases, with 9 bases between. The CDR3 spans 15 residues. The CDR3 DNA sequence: TGTGCCAGTAGTATAGCCCCAATAATGAACACTGAAGCTTTCTTT. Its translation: CASSIAPIMNTEAFF.

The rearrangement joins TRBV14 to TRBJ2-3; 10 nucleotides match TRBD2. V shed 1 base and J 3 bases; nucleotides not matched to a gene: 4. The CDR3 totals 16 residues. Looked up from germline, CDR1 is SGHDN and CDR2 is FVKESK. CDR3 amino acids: CASSQVVSGRTDTQYF. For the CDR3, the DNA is TGTGCCAGCAGCCAAGTTGTTAGCGGGAGGACAGATACGCAGTATTTT.

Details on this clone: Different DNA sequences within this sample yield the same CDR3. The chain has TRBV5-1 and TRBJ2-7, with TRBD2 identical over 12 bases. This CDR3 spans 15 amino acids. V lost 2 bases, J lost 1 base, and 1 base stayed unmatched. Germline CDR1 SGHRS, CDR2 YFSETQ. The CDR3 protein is CASSFGLAGSYEQYF. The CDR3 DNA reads TGCGCCAGCAGCTTCGGACTAGCGGGGTCCTACGAGCAGTACTTC.